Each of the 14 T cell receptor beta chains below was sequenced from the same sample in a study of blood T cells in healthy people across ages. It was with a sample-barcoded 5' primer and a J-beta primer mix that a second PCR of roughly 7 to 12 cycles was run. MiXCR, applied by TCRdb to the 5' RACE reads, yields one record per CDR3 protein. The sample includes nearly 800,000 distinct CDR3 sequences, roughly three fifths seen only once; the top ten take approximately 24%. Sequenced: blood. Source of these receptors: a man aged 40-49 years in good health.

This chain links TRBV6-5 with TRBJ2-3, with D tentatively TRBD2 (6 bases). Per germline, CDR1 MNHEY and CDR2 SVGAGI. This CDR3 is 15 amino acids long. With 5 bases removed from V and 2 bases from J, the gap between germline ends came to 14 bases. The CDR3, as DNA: TGTGCCAGCAGTATGGCGGGACCGCCCACAGATACGCAGTATTTT. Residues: CASSMAGPPTDTQYF.

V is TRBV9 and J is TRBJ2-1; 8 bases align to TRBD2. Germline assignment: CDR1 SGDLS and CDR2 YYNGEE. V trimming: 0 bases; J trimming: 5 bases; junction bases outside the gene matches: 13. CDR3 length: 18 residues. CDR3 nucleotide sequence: TGTGCCAGCAGCGTAGAGTTCGGGGGGGGACTATTGGACAATGAGCAGTTCTTC. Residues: CASSVEFGGGLLDNEQFF. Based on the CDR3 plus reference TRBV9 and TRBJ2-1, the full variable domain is DSGVTQTPKHLITATGQRVTLRCSPRSGDLSVYWYQQSLDQGLQFLIQYYNGEERAKGNILERFSAQQFPDLHSELNLSSLELGDSALYFCASSVEFGGGLLDNEQFFGPGTRLTVL.

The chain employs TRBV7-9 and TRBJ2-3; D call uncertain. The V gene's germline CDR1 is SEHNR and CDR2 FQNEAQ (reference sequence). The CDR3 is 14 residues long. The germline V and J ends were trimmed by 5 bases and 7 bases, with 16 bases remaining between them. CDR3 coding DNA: TGTGCCAGCAGCAATGGGTTCGGGTCGAATACGCAGTATTTT. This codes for CASSNGFGSNTQYF. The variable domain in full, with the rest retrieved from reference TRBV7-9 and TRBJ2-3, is DTGVSQNPRHKITKRGQNVTFRCDPISEHNRLYWYRQTLGQGPEFLTYFQNEAQLEKSRLLSDRFSAERPKGSFSTLEIQRTEQGDSAMYLCASSNGFGSNTQYFGPGTRLTVL.

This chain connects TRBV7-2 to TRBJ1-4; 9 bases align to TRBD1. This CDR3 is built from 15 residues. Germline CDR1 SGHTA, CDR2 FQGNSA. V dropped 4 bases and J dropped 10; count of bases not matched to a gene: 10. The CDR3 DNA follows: TGTGCCAGCAGCTCATCCGGGACAGGGAGGGGAAAACTGTTTTTT. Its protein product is CASSSSGTGRGKLFF.

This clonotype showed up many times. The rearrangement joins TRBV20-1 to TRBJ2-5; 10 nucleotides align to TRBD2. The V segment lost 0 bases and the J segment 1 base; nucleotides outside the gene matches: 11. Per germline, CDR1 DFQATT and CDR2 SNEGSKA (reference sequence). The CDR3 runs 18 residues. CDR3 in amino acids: CSARDFQREGLPQETQYF. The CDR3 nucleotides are TGCAGTGCTAGAGATTTCCAGCGGGAGGGCCTCCCCCAAGAGACCCAGTACTTC.

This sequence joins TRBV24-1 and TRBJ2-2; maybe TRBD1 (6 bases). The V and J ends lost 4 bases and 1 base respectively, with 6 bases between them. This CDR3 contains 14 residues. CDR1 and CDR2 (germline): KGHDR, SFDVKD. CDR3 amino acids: CATSEDRNTGELFF. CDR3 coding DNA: TGTGCCACCAGTGAGGACAGGAACACCGGGGAGCTGTTTTTT.

The CDR3 nucleotides read TGTGCCAGCAGCTTAGATTTTGAAAAACTGTTTTTT. As protein: CASSLDFEKLFF. The chain combines TRBV7-6 with TRBJ1-4; D not certain. The ends were cut back, 1 base at V and 7 bases at J, with 4 bases in the middle. The germline gives CDR1 SGHVS, CDR2 FNYEAQ. CDR3 length: 12 residues.

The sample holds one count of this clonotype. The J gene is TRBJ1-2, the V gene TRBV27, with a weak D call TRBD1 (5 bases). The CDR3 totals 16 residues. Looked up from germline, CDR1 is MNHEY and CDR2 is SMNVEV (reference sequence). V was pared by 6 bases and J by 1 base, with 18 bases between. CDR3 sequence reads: CASRSRDGKHNYGYTF. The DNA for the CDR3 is TGTGCCAGCAGGTCCCGGGACGGAAAACATAACTATGGCTACACCTTC.

Here the CDR3 reads CASGGSLPYEQYF. CDR3 DNA sequence: TGTGCCAGCGGGGGATCTCTTCCCTACGAGCAGTACTTC. This chain connects TRBV7-9 to TRBJ2-7; the D call may be TRBD1 or TRBD2 (5 bases each). V lost 8 bases and J 2 bases, leaving 13 bases between the germline ends. CDR1 and CDR2 from the germline V gene are SEHNR and FQNEAQ (reference sequence). This CDR3 spans 13 amino acids.

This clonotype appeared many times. CDR3 sequence reads: CASSPLAAGISGANVLTF. CDR3 nucleotides: TGTGCCAGCTCACCACTGGCGGCCGGGATCTCTGGGGCCAACGTCCTGACTTTC. The V call is TRBV18, the J call TRBJ2-6; D is perhaps TRBD2 (5 bases). V gave up 1 base and J gave up 0 bases, with 13 bases separating them. CDR3 length: 18 residues. Per germline, CDR1 KGHSH and CDR2 LQKENI.

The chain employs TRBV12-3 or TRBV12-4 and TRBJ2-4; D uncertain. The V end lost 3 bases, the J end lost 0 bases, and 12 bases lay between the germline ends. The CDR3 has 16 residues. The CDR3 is CASSLTGRLAKNIQYF. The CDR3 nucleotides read TGTGCCAGCAGTTTGACCGGACGTCTAGCCAAAAACATTCAGTACTTC.

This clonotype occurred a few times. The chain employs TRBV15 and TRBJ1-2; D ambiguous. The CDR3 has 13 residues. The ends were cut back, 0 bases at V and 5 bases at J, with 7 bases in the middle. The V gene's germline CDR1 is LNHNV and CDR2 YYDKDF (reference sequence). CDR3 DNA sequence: TGTGCCACCAGCAGAGAGTTTGGTTATGGCTACACCTTC. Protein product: CATSREFGYGYTF.

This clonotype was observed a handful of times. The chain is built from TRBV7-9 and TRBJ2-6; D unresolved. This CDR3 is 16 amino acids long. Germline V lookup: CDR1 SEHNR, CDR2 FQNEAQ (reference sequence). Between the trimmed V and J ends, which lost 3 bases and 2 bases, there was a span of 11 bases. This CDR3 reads CASSLGTGTGANVLTF. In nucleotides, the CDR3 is TGTGCCAGCAGCTTGGGTACGGGCACTGGGGCCAACGTCCTGACTTTC.

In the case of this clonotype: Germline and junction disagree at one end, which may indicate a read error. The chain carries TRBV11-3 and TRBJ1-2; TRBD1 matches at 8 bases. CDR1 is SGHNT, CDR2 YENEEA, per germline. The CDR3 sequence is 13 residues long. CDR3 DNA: TGTGCCAGCAGCGACAGGGGACCCTATGGCTGCACCTTC. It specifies CASSDRGPYGCTF.